Below, one T cell receptor (beta chain) is given with its context. This sample was included in a study of T cells in Graves' hyperthyroidism and ophthalmopathy. TCR beta CDR3 regions were amplified from RNA. TCR CDR3 underwent first-round RT-PCR with the HTBI primer set. In TCRdb, the multiplex PCR reads were re-called with MiXCR into one record per CDR3 protein. Of about 500,000 distinct CDR3 sequences listed, around 15% are singletons. Ophthalmopathy patients all had a Clinical Activity Score of at least 3, a NOSPECS grade of at least 4 and disease under 3 months old. It was less than 13 ml of fresh peripheral blood that supplied the PBMCs. Specimen: blood. The source is a woman aged 25 to 39 with Graves' ophthalmopathy.

CDR3 loop: CASSGNMGSTDTQYF. The CDR3 bases are TGTGCCAGCAGCGGCAACATGGGAAGCACAGATACGCAGTATTTT. The chain joins TRBV7-8 to TRBJ2-3; D gene uncertain. The CDR3 length is 15 residues. V was cut by 5 bases and J by 0 bases, with 12 bases left in between. The V gene's germline CDR1 is SGHVS and CDR2 FQNEAQ.